The entry below describes one T cell receptor beta chain. Its specificity is unknown. This entry is derived from a study of somatic mutations in cytotoxic T cells in rheumatoid arthritis. Background on the study: Flow cytometry sorted some V beta antibody-stained T-cell populations to nearly 100% purity, V beta1+ cells among them being sequenced for TCRB. Findings of the study overall: Patients with a largest CD8+ clone exceeding 20% of CD8+ cells numbered about an eighth of the roughly 65.

Assay used: immunoSEQ multiplex PCR; TCRdb lists only in-frame clones, some missing. The repertoire holds some 17,000 clones, with about 80% as singletons. Each population, CD4+ and CD8+ cells, was isolated by positive magnetic bead selection and checked for purity by flow cytometry. CDR1 is MGHDK and CDR2 is SYGVNS in the germline V gene. Trimming removed 3 bases from V and 3 bases from J, with 12 bases in between. CDR3 length equals 14 residues. The chain has TRBV25-1 and TRBJ2-7; D is undetermined. Sequencing was carried out using CD8+ T cells sorted from blood. The sequence came from an adult with rheumatoid arthritis. The CDR3 DNA reads as TGTGCCAGCAGTGATTGGCGGAACAACTACGAGCAGTACTTC. It yields the protein CASSDWRNNYEQYF.